These 32 T cell receptor beta chains came from one sample sequenced in a study of blood T cell repertoires in COVID-19. Generated by immunoSEQ multiplex PCR, the TCRdb table keeps only in-frame clones and is missing some. The sample contains roughly 70,000 clones, about 87% of which appear only once. The material sequenced was peripheral blood. These receptors were collected from a woman aged 65 to 85 with acute or convalescent COVID-19.

The V and J genes are TRBV5-4 and TRBJ2-5; 14 positions agree with TRBD2. Germline CDR1 and CDR2: SGHNT and YYREEE (reference sequence). There are 17 residues in the CDR3. Losses at the gene ends were 1 base for V and 5 bases for J; bases not matched to a gene: 7. CDR3 in amino acids: CASSLRLAGGPWETQYF. In DNA, the CDR3 is TGTGCCAGCAGCTTGAGACTAGCGGGGGGGCCGTGGGAGACCCAGTACTTC.

As regards this clone: Other DNA sequences in this specimen translate into the identical CDR3. This chain connects TRBV9 to TRBJ2-1, with TRBD1 identical over 11 bases. Germline V CDR1 and CDR2: SGDLS, YYNGEE. The CDR3 spans 16 residues. After removal of 2 bases from V and 3 bases from J, the junction contained 4 bases not matched to a gene. CDR3 region: CASSVTGTGGYNEQFF. The CDR3 DNA sequence: TGTGCCAGCAGCGTCACCGGGACAGGGGGCTACAATGAGCAGTTCTTC.

This chain uses TRBV6-5 with TRBJ1-4; D might be TRBD1 (5 bases). Between the trimmed V and J ends, which lost 6 bases and 6 bases, there was a span of 14 bases. CDR1 and CDR2 (germline): MNHEY, SVGAGI. This CDR3 is 14 amino acids long. DNA of the CDR3: TGTGCCAGCAGCCTCGGGACGGGAGATGAAAAACTGTTTTTT. Amino acids: CASSLGTGDEKLFF.

The CDR3 protein is CASSSSRGSSYNSPLHF. The CDR3 DNA follows: TGTGCCAGCAGTTCCTCCAGGGGAAGCTCCTATAATTCACCCCTCCACTTT. The chain recombines TRBV27 with TRBJ1-6, with D maybe TRBD1 (6 bases). V lost 4 bases, J lost 0 bases, and 13 bases lay in between. This CDR3 is built from 17 residues. Germline V CDR1 and CDR2: MNHEY, SMNVEV (reference sequence).

DNA for the CDR3: TGTGCCTGGAGTGTTTTGGGGGGATGGGCCGGGGAGCTGTTTTTT. It is translated as CAWSVLGGWAGELFF. V usage is TRBV30 and J usage is TRBJ2-2, with a possible D match to TRBD2 (6 bases). The CDR3 length is 15 residues. Germline assignment: CDR1 GTSNPN and CDR2 SVGIG (reference sequence). V was cut by 0 bases and J by 6 bases, with 14 bases left in between.

V is TRBV12-3 or TRBV12-4 and J is TRBJ2-5; 7 bases fit TRBD1. This CDR3 is 13 amino acids long. The junction had 3 bases not matched to a gene; V was cut back by 6 bases and J by 2 bases. CDR3 region: CASSPGQQETQYF. The CDR3 DNA sequence: TGTGCCAGCAGCCCGGGACAGCAAGAGACCCAGTACTTC.

This clone appeared a single time. The CDR3 here is CASSLVGGQETQYF. The CDR3 DNA reads as TGTGCCAGCAGCTTAGTGGGGGGACAAGAGACCCAGTACTTC. J is TRBJ2-5 and V is TRBV11-2; D may be TRBD2 (6 bases). The germline V and J ends were trimmed by 1 base and 2 bases, with 8 bases remaining between them. The germline V gene has CDR1 SGHAT and CDR2 FQNNGV. The CDR3 is 14 residues long.

The chain employs TRBV10-3 and TRBJ2-1, with 10 bases lining up with TRBD2. Per the germline V gene, CDR1 is ENHRY and CDR2 is SYGVKD. CDR3 length: 16 residues. With 4 bases clipped from V and 2 bases from J, the junction kept 5 bases outside the gene matches. As DNA, the CDR3 is TGTGCCATCAGTGGTTCGACTAGCGGGCCCTACAATGAGCAGTTCTTC. It specifies CAISGSTSGPYNEQFF.

The J gene is TRBJ2-2, the V gene TRBV6-2 or TRBV6-3; 11 bases line up with TRBD2. Trimming at V came to 8 bases and at J to 4 bases, leaving 18 bases not matched to a gene. The germline gives CDR1 MNHEY, CDR2 SVGEGT. CDR3 length equals 19 residues. CDR3 sequence: CASGPEGPLAGGLTGELFF. As DNA, the CDR3 is TGTGCCAGCGGCCCCGAGGGCCCCCTAGCGGGAGGACTCACCGGGGAGCTGTTTTTT.

The chain employs TRBV6-5 and TRBJ2-4; D is undetermined. Between the trimmed V and J ends, which lost 5 bases and 6 bases, there was a span of 11 bases. Germline assignment: CDR1 MNHEY and CDR2 SVGAGI. This CDR3 is 13 amino acids long. The chain's CDR3 is CASSQDSRNIQYF. The CDR3 DNA reads as TGTGCCAGCAGTCAGGATTCCAGAAACATTCAGTACTTC.

The CDR3 DNA reads as TGTGCCAGCAGTCCTTTCACTGAAGCTTTCTTT. Translation: CASSPFTEAFF. V and J are TRBV12-3 or TRBV12-4 and TRBJ1-1; D gene ambiguous. The CDR3 consists of 11 residues. V was pared by 5 bases and J by 4 bases, with 5 bases between.

This clone has a handful of counts. J is TRBJ2-2 and V is TRBV6-5; D remains unclear. Germline CDR1 reads MNHEY; CDR2 reads SVGAGI. The CDR3 spans 13 residues. Trimming stripped 8 bases from V and 4 bases from J, with 11 bases between. The CDR3 nucleotides read TGTGCCAGCGGAATGACTCTCACCGGGGAGCTGTTTTTT. This sequence encodes CASGMTLTGELFF.

This clone was seen only a few times. CDR3 nucleotides: TGTGCCAGCAGCTCGGCGGGCCTCATGAACACTGAAGCTTTCTTT. Its protein product is CASSSAGLMNTEAFF. The chain employs TRBV13 and TRBJ1-1; D gene uncertain. CDR3 length: 15 residues. CDR1 is PRHDT and CDR2 is FYEKMQ in the germline V gene (reference sequence). Deletions cut 4 bases from V and 0 bases from J, with 12 bases between.

This clone ranks as medium-sized. The chain uses TRBV11-3 and TRBJ2-2; 7 bases map to TRBD2. The CDR3 contains 16 residues. V gave up 5 bases and J gave up 1 base; unmatched junction bases: 7. The germline gives CDR1 SGHNT, CDR2 YENEEA. The CDR3 DNA follows: TGTGCCAGCAGCCCCCAAGGCGGGGGGAACACCGGGGAGCTGTTTTTT. The encoded protein is CASSPQGGGNTGELFF.

This clone was recorded only once. The chain employs TRBV6-1 and TRBJ1-2, with D uncertain. CDR3 length: 14 amino acids. Trimming shortened V by 0 bases and J by 3 bases, and 8 bases separated the two germline ends. Per germline, CDR1 MNHNS and CDR2 SASEGT. This chain's CDR3 is CASSEAQAYYGYTF. CDR3 in DNA: TGTGCCAGCAGTGAAGCCCAGGCATACTATGGCTACACCTTC.

The J gene is TRBJ2-3, the V gene TRBV29-1, with TRBD2 matching 9 bases. Germline V gene data show CDR1 as SQVTM and CDR2 as ANQGSEA. CDR3 length equals 14 residues. V was clipped by 7 bases and J by 3 bases; unmatched bases: 8. The chain's CDR3 is CSAERGEATDTQYF. The CDR3 DNA reads as TGCAGCGCCGAGCGGGGGGAGGCGACAGATACGCAGTATTTT.

CDR3 protein: CASTLGGLGQETQYF. The CDR3 coding sequence is TGTGCCAGCACTCTCGGGGGATTAGGGCAAGAGACCCAGTACTTC. The rearrangement uses TRBV28 and TRBJ2-5; tentative D call: TRBD2 (6 bases). Germline CDR1 and CDR2: MDHEN and SYDVKM. CDR3 size: 15 residues. V lost 7 bases and J 2 bases, leaving 17 bases between the germline ends.

This chain links TRBV29-1 with TRBJ2-7; the D gene is possibly TRBD1 (5 bases). The CDR3 contains 14 residues. CDR1 is SQVTM and CDR2 is ANQGSEA in the germline V gene. The V end lost 7 bases, the J end lost 0 bases, and 16 bases lay between the germline ends. CDR3 sequence (DNA): TGCAGCGCACAGGATTCCGCCGTCTCCTACGAGCAGTACTTC. It is translated as CSAQDSAVSYEQYF.

The rearrangement uses TRBV2 and TRBJ2-2; 7 bases map to TRBD2. J lost 0 bases, V lost 7 bases, and 2 bases had no gene match. The CDR3 loop spans 14 amino acids. The V gene's germline CDR1 is SNHLY and CDR2 FYNNEI. The CDR3 is CASKAGTNTGELFF. For the CDR3, the DNA is TGTGCCAGCAAAGCGGGGACGAACACCGGGGAGCTGTTTTTT.

The chain joins TRBV29-1 to TRBJ1-2; no clear D. Trimming shortened V by 4 bases and J by 0 bases, and 6 bases separated the two germline ends. The CDR3 totals 12 residues. From germline, CDR1 is SQVTM and CDR2 ANQGSEA. CDR3 bases: TGCAGCGTTGGGGCTTCTAACTATGGCTACACCTTC. Amino acids: CSVGASNYGYTF.

The chain joins TRBV7-9 to TRBJ2-3; no firm D call. This CDR3 spans 11 amino acids. Per the germline V gene, CDR1 is SEHNR and CDR2 is FQNEAQ (reference sequence). Trimming removed 5 bases at V and 5 bases at J, with 5 bases between. DNA of the CDR3: TGTGCCAGCAGCCCGAGAGATACGCAGTATTTT. Its protein product is CASSPRDTQYF.

The genes are TRBV19 and TRBJ1-1; D is uncertain. This CDR3 has 15 residues. Trimming pared 1 base from V and 0 bases from J, leaving 9 bases between. Looked up from germline, CDR1 is LNHDA and CDR2 is SQIVND (reference sequence). The CDR3: CASSIGADMNTEAFF. As DNA, the CDR3 is TGTGCCAGTAGTATAGGGGCAGACATGAACACTGAAGCTTTCTTT.

The chain recombines TRBV27 with TRBJ2-1; a weak D match, TRBD1 (6 bases). The CDR3 is 13 residues long. Trimming cost V 3 bases and J 15 bases, with 18 bases left between them. Germline lookup yields CDR1 MNHEY and CDR2 SMNVEV (reference sequence). The CDR3 DNA sequence: TGTGCCAGCAGTTTGACGCTGACAGGTCAGCGGTTCTTC. Its translation: CASSLTLTGQRFF.

This clone showed up just once. V gene TRBV19 combines with J gene TRBJ1-5; possibly TRBD1 for D (6 bases). The CDR3 has 16 residues. V was trimmed by 0 bases and J by 4 bases, leaving 13 bases between them. The V gene's germline CDR1 is LNHDA and CDR2 SQIVND (reference sequence). CDR3 loop: CASSIDPTGRNQPQHF. The DNA of the CDR3 is TGTGCCAGTAGTATAGATCCCACAGGGCGGAATCAGCCCCAGCATTTT.

The V call is TRBV4-2, the J call TRBJ1-5, with TRBD1 matching over 10 bases. The V and J ends lost 5 bases and 1 base, in that order; junction bases with no gene match: 2. The CDR3 has 15 amino acids. The germline gives CDR1 LGHNA, CDR2 YNFKEQ. CDR3 in amino acids: CASSMDRGSNQPQHF. CDR3 sequence (DNA): TGTGCCAGCAGCATGGACAGGGGGAGCAATCAGCCCCAGCATTTT.

The chain couples TRBV28 to TRBJ1-3; D not certain. Germline V CDR1 and CDR2: MDHEN, SYDVKM. V lost 4 bases, J lost 0 bases, and 16 bases lay in between. CDR3 size: 17 residues. The CDR3 sequence: CASSSVWRKLSGNTIYF. CDR3 bases: TGTGCCAGCAGTTCTGTTTGGAGGAAACTCTCTGGAAACACCATATATTTT.

The CDR3 nucleotides read TGTGCCAGCAGCTTACAGACATTCCAGTTCTTC. It yields the protein CASSLQTFQFF. The genes are TRBV7-9 and TRBJ2-1; no definite D call. This CDR3 is 11 amino acids long. V lost 2 bases and J 13 bases, leaving 9 bases between the germline ends. The germline V gene has CDR1 SEHNR and CDR2 FQNEAQ (reference sequence).

The rearrangement uses TRBV7-2 and TRBJ1-1; no firm D call. Germline lookup yields CDR1 SGHTA and CDR2 FQGNSA. The CDR3 totals 13 residues. Trimming left V 1 base short and J 3 bases short, with 6 bases between. The DNA of the CDR3 is TGTGCCAGCAGCTTAGAACAGTACACTGAAGCTTTCTTT. Its protein product is CASSLEQYTEAFF.

This clone was counted only a few times. This chain links TRBV3-1 (or the pseudogene TRBV3-2) with TRBJ2-7, with D perhaps TRBD1 (5 bases). V lost 2 bases to trimming and J lost 1 base, with 9 bases between them. This CDR3 spans 14 amino acids. CDR1 and CDR2 (germline): LGHDT, YNNKEL (reference sequence). CDR3 sequence reads: CASSQFAGSYEQYF. In DNA form, the CDR3 reads TGTGCCAGCAGCCAATTTGCAGGGTCCTACGAGCAGTACTTC.

J is TRBJ1-1 and V is TRBV5-1, with D unclear. Germline-derived CDR1 and CDR2 are SGHRS and YFSETQ. CDR3 length: 13 amino acids. With 3 bases removed from V and 1 base from J, the gap between germline ends came to 7 bases. The CDR3 loop reads CASSSSANTEAFF. The CDR3 DNA follows: TGCGCCAGCAGCTCGAGCGCGAACACTGAAGCTTTCTTT.

This clone was detected a few times. This chain links TRBV18 with TRBJ2-5, with D unclear. The CDR3 loop spans 13 amino acids. V was trimmed by 0 bases and J by 2 bases, leaving 4 bases between them. The V gene's germline CDR1 is KGHSH and CDR2 LQKENI. CDR3 region: CASSPPSQETQYF. The CDR3 DNA follows: TGTGCCAGCTCACCACCTTCTCAAGAGACCCAGTACTTC. The full variable domain, in which reference TRBV18 and TRBJ2-5 provide the parts outside the CDR3, is NAGVMQNPRHLVRRRGQEARLRCSPMKGHSHVYWYRQLPEEGLKFMVYLQKENIIDESGMPKERFSAEFPKEGPSILRIQQVVRGDSAAYFCASSPPSQETQYFGPGTRLLVL.

This chain links TRBV6-2 or TRBV6-3 with TRBJ1-2; TRBD1 is a possible D gene (6 bases). V was shortened by 6 bases and J by 6 bases, with 20 bases between the two germline ends. The CDR3 runs 15 residues. The germline CDR1 and CDR2 sequences are MNHEY and SVGEGT. CDR3 sequence: CASSRSHRDVNGYTF. The CDR3 DNA reads as TGTGCCAGCAGCCGGAGCCACAGGGATGTAAATGGCTACACCTTC.